The present T cell receptor (beta chain) was sequenced within a study of T cells in Graves' hyperthyroidism and ophthalmopathy. Amplification targeted TCR beta CDR3 regions from RNA transcripts. The HTBI primer set drove a first-round RT-PCR of the TCR CDR3. TCRdb redid the calling of the multiplex PCR reads with MiXCR, one entry per CDR3 protein. The sample has hundreds of thousands of distinct CDR3 sequences; roughly 14% are singletons. CDR1 and CDR2 (germline): DFQATT, SNEGSKA (reference sequence). The CDR3 is 17 residues long. Trimming removed 1 base at V and 6 bases at J, with 24 bases between. Fresh 10 ml peripheral blood yielded PBMCs. This clonotype showed up just a few times.

The sample taken for sequencing was blood. The rearrangement links TRBV20-1 to TRBJ1-1; possible D gene TRBD1, 6 bases. This sequence originates from a woman aged 30 to 39 with Graves' hyperthyroidism that later progressed to Graves' ophthalmopathy. The CDR3 bases are TGCAGTGCTAGAGTTATAGGGGGGAGATCGCGCGGGGCTGAAGCTTTCTTT. The encoded protein is CSARVIGGRSRGAEAFF.